The 27 T cell receptor beta chains given below trace back to one sample, sequenced in a study of T cells after yellow fever vaccination. TCRdb re-derived calls from the 5' RACE reads in MiXCR, one entry per CDR3 protein. The sample holds 150,000 to 200,000 distinct CDR3 sequences, about 6% seen once. The starting material was CD4+ T cells sorted from PBMCs, obtained on the day of the first yellow fever vaccination. The receptors stem from a man aged 18 to 35 who received the YFV17D yellow fever vaccine.

This clonotype was seen repeatedly, ten times or more. The chain joins TRBV7-3 to TRBJ2-2; unclear D gene. Trimming took 5 bases from V and 1 from J, leaving 8 bases between them. The germline V gene encodes CDR1 SGHTA and CDR2 FQGTGA. This CDR3 has 14 amino acids. CDR3 protein: CASSATRNTGELFF. CDR3 DNA: TGTGCCAGCAGCGCCACAAGGAACACCGGGGAGCTGTTTTTT.

This clonotype was found a few times. The chain is built from TRBV7-2 and TRBJ2-5, with 10 bases identical to TRBD2. Trimming at V came to 8 bases and at J to 2 bases, leaving 8 bases not matched to a gene. Germline lookup yields CDR1 SGHTA and CDR2 FQGNSA. The CDR3 spans 15 residues. The CDR3 coding sequence is TGTGCCAGCTTGAGTCAGCGGGGGGGGCAAGAGACCCAGTACTTC. Amino acids: CASLSQRGGQETQYF.

This clonotype turned up a few times. The chain has TRBV5-1 and TRBJ1-2; unclear D gene. The CDR3 length is 15 residues. The germline gives CDR1 SGHRS, CDR2 YFSETQ. Between the trimmed V and J ends, which lost 1 base and 4 bases, there was a span of 14 bases. The CDR3 protein is CASSLQTTLGYGYTF. The CDR3 bases are TGCGCCAGCAGCTTGCAGACTACCCTAGGCTATGGCTACACCTTC.

The sample holds a few counts of this clonotype. V usage is TRBV6-5 and J usage is TRBJ2-3, with D perhaps TRBD2 (5 bases). The CDR3 has 15 residues. Germline V gene data show CDR1 as MNHEY and CDR2 as SVGAGI. V was cut by 0 bases and J by 0 bases, with 7 bases left in between. CDR3: CASSYSGSSTDTQYF. The CDR3 nucleotides are TGTGCCAGCAGTTACTCGGGGAGCAGCACAGATACGCAGTATTTT.

The chain joins TRBV4-3 to TRBJ2-7; TRBD1 agrees at 7 bases. V lost 4 bases, J lost 4 bases, and 10 bases stayed unmatched. The CDR3 is 15 amino acids. Germline V CDR1 and CDR2: LGHNA, YSLEER. For the CDR3, the DNA is TGCGCCAGCAGCCCAGGGGGTTCAAGTATTTACGAGCAGTACTTC. Protein product: CASSPGGSSIYEQYF.

A few counts support this clonotype. The V gene is TRBV5-8, the J gene TRBJ2-7, with 7 bases lining up with TRBD1. V lost 3 bases, J lost 4 bases, and 7 bases stayed unmatched. The CDR3 is 14 amino acids. Germline CDR1 reads SGHTS; CDR2 reads YDEGEE. In nucleotides, the CDR3 is TGTGCCAGCAGCTCCCGGACAGGAGAATACGAGCAGTACGTC. It yields the protein CASSSRTGEYEQYV.

This clonotype came up many times. V usage is TRBV20-1 and J usage is TRBJ2-5, with D perhaps matching TRBD1 or TRBD2 (5 bases each). V was clipped by 1 base and J by 4 bases, with 10 bases between them. This CDR3 is built from 13 residues. The V gene's germline CDR1 is DFQATT and CDR2 SNEGSKA (reference sequence). Here the CDR3 reads CSARAGQGETQYF. CDR3 DNA: TGCAGTGCTAGAGCGGGGCAGGGAGAGACCCAGTACTTC.

This clonotype was observed many times. The gene calls are TRBV24-1 and TRBJ2-3, with 7 bases fitting TRBD2. The CDR3 sequence is 14 residues long. Losses at the gene ends were 9 bases for V and 2 bases for J; bases not matched to a gene: 7. The V gene's germline CDR1 is KGHDR and CDR2 SFDVKD. The CDR3 loop reads CATGGVGATDTQYF. The CDR3 nucleotides are TGTGCCACCGGGGGGGTCGGGGCCACAGATACGCAGTATTTT.

This clonotype was detected only a few times. This chain connects TRBV30 to TRBJ2-1, with TRBD1 matching over 9 bases. Unmatched junction bases numbered 11, after V lost 3 bases and J lost 8 bases. Germline assignment: CDR1 GTSNPN and CDR2 SVGIG (reference sequence). The CDR3 consists of 15 residues. CDR3 DNA sequence: TGTGCCTGGAGACGCTCGGGGACAGGGAGCGATGAGCAGTTCTTC. Encoded protein: CAWRRSGTGSDEQFF.

The V and J genes are TRBV5-1 and TRBJ1-2; 7 bases are a match to TRBD1. Germline CDR1 SGHRS, CDR2 YFSETQ. The CDR3 contains 15 residues. V trimming: 5 bases; J trimming: 3 bases; junction bases outside the gene matches: 10. CDR3 sequence (DNA): TGCGCCAGCAGGTCTCTTCAGGGGGTGGACTATGGCTACACCTTC. This translates into CASRSLQGVDYGYTF.

V and J are TRBV20-1 and TRBJ1-5; no definite D call. Trimming cost V 3 bases and J 0 bases, with 6 bases left between them. CDR3 size: 13 residues. Per the germline V gene, CDR1 is DFQATT and CDR2 is SNEGSKA (reference sequence). The CDR3 DNA is TGCAGTGCTAGCCGTTCTAGCAATCAGCCCCAGCATTTT. Translating gives CSASRSSNQPQHF.

This clonotype was found many times. CDR3 amino acids: CASSLFDEQFF. The CDR3 DNA sequence: TGTGCCAGCAGCTTATTCGATGAGCAGTTCTTC. V gene TRBV11-3 combines with J gene TRBJ2-1, with D unresolved. This CDR3 region has 11 residues. Trimming removed 2 bases at V and 8 bases at J, with 4 bases between. The germline V gene has CDR1 SGHNT and CDR2 YENEEA.

This clonotype was recorded at least ten times. J is TRBJ1-3 and V is TRBV10-3; D unclear. The CDR3 sequence is 15 residues long. The ends were cut back, 0 bases at V and 0 bases at J, with 6 bases in the middle. CDR1 ENHRY and CDR2 SYGVKD come from the germline V gene. CDR3 nucleotides: TGTGCCATCAGTGAGTCTTCGGCCTCTGGAAACACCATATATTTT. Protein: CAISESSASGNTIYF.

The chain carries TRBV11-1 and TRBJ1-1, with 7 nucleotides matching TRBD1. The germline CDR1 and CDR2 sequences are SGHAT and FQDESV (reference sequence). The CDR3 is 14 amino acids. J lost 5 bases, V lost 5 bases, and 8 bases had no gene match. The chain's CDR3 is CASSPHGTDTEAFF. The CDR3 DNA is TGTGCCAGCAGCCCACACGGGACAGATACTGAAGCTTTCTTT.

The genes are TRBV18 and TRBJ1-5; D remains ambiguous. Trimming took off 3 bases at V and 9 bases at J, with 15 bases between the two ends. In germline, CDR1 is KGHSH, CDR2 LQKENI. CDR3 length: 14 residues. CDR3 protein: CASSPRVEVGPQHF. The CDR3 nucleotides are TGTGCCAGCTCACCGCGGGTCGAAGTAGGGCCCCAGCATTTT.

This clonotype came up many times. The CDR3 DNA reads TGTGCCAGCAAGGGGGACGGGACAGGGGTCTATGGCTACACCTTC. It codes for CASKGDGTGVYGYTF. The J gene is TRBJ1-2, the V gene TRBV7-9, with 10 positions matching TRBD1. V lost 7 bases to trimming and J lost 4 bases; unmatched junction nucleotides: 9. Germline V gives CDR1 SEHNR, CDR2 FQNEAQ (reference sequence). This CDR3 comprises 15 residues.

This chain links TRBV6-1 with TRBJ2-3; TRBD1 or TRBD2 may be the D gene (6 bases each). The length of the CDR3 is 14 residues. V dropped 5 bases and J dropped 3 bases, with 12 bases sitting between them. CDR1 is MNHNS and CDR2 is SASEGT in the germline V gene. CDR3 bases: TGTGCCAGCAGTCGGGGGCGTAGAACAGATACGCAGTATTTT. This translates into CASSRGRRTDTQYF.

This clonotype was seen many times. V gene TRBV29-1 combines with J gene TRBJ2-1; 10 nucleotides agree with TRBD2. The CDR3 spans 14 residues. V dropped 4 bases and J dropped 12; count of bases not matched to a gene: 12. Germline CDR1 is SQVTM and CDR2 is ANQGSEA. The CDR3 DNA follows: TGCAGCGTTGTAAGGGGGCTAGCGGGAGATTTGCAGTTCTTC. It yields the protein CSVVRGLAGDLQFF.

This sequence joins TRBV5-4 and TRBJ2-1, with 7 bases identical to TRBD1. Looked up from germline, CDR1 is SGHNT and CDR2 is YYREEE (reference sequence). The V gene end was trimmed by 3 bases and the J gene end by 1 base; junction bases not matched to a gene: 7. CDR3 length: 16 residues. CDR3 bases: TGTGCCAGCAGCTCCGCAAGGGGGCGGTCCTACAATGAGCAGTTCTTC. It specifies CASSSARGRSYNEQFF. The whole variable domain, filled in from reference TRBV5-4 and TRBJ2-1, reads ETGVTQSPTHLIKTRGQQVTLRCSSQSGHNTVSWYQQALGQGPQFIFQYYREEENGRGNFPPRFSGLQFPNYSSELNVNALELDDSALYLCASSSARGRSYNEQFFGPGTRLTVL.

CDR3 sequence (DNA): TGTGCCACCAGTGACAGAACGTTGTACTTC. As protein: CATSDRTLYF. The chain employs TRBV24-1 and TRBJ2-7; D unresolved. CDR3 length equals 10 residues. Trimming left V 4 bases short and J 12 bases short, with 9 bases between. Germline CDR1 is KGHDR and CDR2 is SFDVKD.

At least ten counts were recorded for this clonotype. The genes are TRBV12-3 or TRBV12-4 and TRBJ2-1, with 11 bases lining up with TRBD2. After removal of 8 bases from V and 6 bases from J, the junction contained 9 bases not matched to a gene. The CDR3 consists of 15 residues. The CDR3 loop reads CASHFLSGGVNEQFF. In DNA, the CDR3 is TGTGCCAGCCACTTCCTTAGCGGGGGGGTCAATGAGCAGTTCTTC.

Many counts were recorded for this clonotype. The V gene is TRBV29-1, the J gene TRBJ2-3; tentatively, D is TRBD1 (6 bases). Trimming pared 6 bases from V and 4 bases from J, leaving 17 bases between. The CDR3 spans 14 residues. Germline CDR1 reads SQVTM; CDR2 reads ANQGSEA. This CDR3 reads CSVIRGTGPDTQYF. CDR3 sequence (DNA): TGCAGCGTCATCAGGGGAACAGGCCCAGATACGCAGTATTTT.

This clonotype was found many times. The rearrangement uses TRBV29-1 and TRBJ2-3; D perhaps matches TRBD2 (5 bases). Germline loops: CDR1 SQVTM, CDR2 ANQGSEA. The CDR3 totals 14 residues. The V end lost 3 bases, the J end lost 0 bases, and 10 bases lay between the germline ends. CDR3 DNA: TGCAGCGTTGAGAGGGTGCCGAGCACAGATACGCAGTATTTT. This translates into CSVERVPSTDTQYF.

This clonotype was detected only a few times. This chain uses TRBV20-1 with TRBJ2-3, with TRBD1 matching over 7 bases. Looked up from germline, CDR1 is DFQATT and CDR2 is SNEGSKA (reference sequence). This CDR3 is 13 amino acids long. J lost 1 base, V lost 5 bases, and 3 bases had no gene match. The CDR3 DNA reads TGCAGTGCTTGGGACAGTCGCACAGATACGCAGTATTTT. This codes for CSAWDSRTDTQYF.

J is TRBJ2-7 and V is TRBV6-5; 8 bases agree with TRBD2. The CDR3 extends over 14 amino acids. Germline values: CDR1 MNHEY, CDR2 SVGAGI. The V segment lost 5 bases and the J segment 5 bases; nucleotides outside the gene matches: 8. The CDR3 coding sequence is TGTGCCAGCAGTACTGGACTAGCAGCCAACGAGCAGTACTTC. Translating gives CASSTGLAANEQYF.

This clonotype was seen ten or more times. The genes are TRBV11-2 and TRBJ2-7; 7 nucleotides align to TRBD1. Germline values: CDR1 SGHAT, CDR2 FQNNGV. The CDR3 is 12 residues long. Trimming took 5 bases from V and 7 from J; bases not matched to a gene: 5. CDR3 nucleotide sequence: TGTGCCAGCAGCCGGGACAGAACTGAGCAGTACTTC. Its protein product is CASSRDRTEQYF.

Ten or more counts support this clonotype. V is TRBV7-2 and J is TRBJ1-2, with D unclear. Germline CDR1 and CDR2: SGHTA and FQGNSA. V shed 5 bases and J shed 3 bases, with 10 bases lying between them. The CDR3 totals 13 residues. The CDR3 sequence: CASSQGAYYGYTF. In nucleotides, the CDR3 is TGTGCCAGCAGCCAAGGCGCTTACTATGGCTACACCTTC.